This T cell receptor beta chain emerged from a study of blood T cell repertoires in COVID-19. Looking at the study overall: From T cells, B-cell-depleted T cells, or PBMCs came the material, which was cDNA or gDNA.

Enrolment of Seattle patients took place during active infection, and they were followed longitudinally. Germline CDR1 reads SEHNR; CDR2 reads FQNEAQ (reference sequence). Germline trimming cut 2 bases from V and 3 bases from J; bases unmatched to any gene: 4. This CDR3 spans 15 amino acids. In the source study's methods: From reference gene primer amplification, estimates of nucleated cell counts were derived. Libraries were prepared by immunoSEQ multiplex PCR; TCRdb keeps only in-frame clonotypes and omits some of them. The D gene and trimming were derived from the DNA, and the V and J assignments and clone size from that table. The sample yields just under 350,000 clones, about nine tenths seen once.

The sequence came from a woman in her forties or fifties with COVID-19, enrolled during active disease. This sequence joins TRBV7-9 and TRBJ2-7; 10 nucleotides align to TRBD2. Sequenced input: peripheral blood. Here the CDR3 DNA reads TGTGCCAGCAGCTTACTAGCGGGAGAGTACTACGAGCAGTACTTC. This codes for CASSLLAGEYYEQYF.